Sequencing of this T cell receptor (beta chain) was carried out in a study of esophageal squamous cell carcinoma under preoperative chemotherapy. The V gene end was trimmed by 7 bases and the J gene end by 11 bases; junction bases not matched to a gene: 13. This CDR3 region has 15 residues. CDR1 is WSHSY, CDR2 SAAADI, per germline. A single record per CDR3 protein comes from TCRdb applying MiXCR to the PCR reads. Altogether roughly 15,000 distinct CDR3 sequences are present, approximately 57% being singletons, with the ten largest covering approximately 55%. Time point: before preoperative PTX-NDP chemotherapy.

Sampling took place from a patient given preoperative chemotherapy. The source is a human donor with esophageal squamous cell carcinoma. The donor label of this sample is uncertain. The chain couples TRBV10-2 to TRBJ2-5; 13 positions agree with TRBD2. DNA for the CDR3: TGCGCCAGCACGGCAACCGGGACTAGCGGGATTGGGCAGTACTTC. It is translated as CASTATGTSGIGQYF.